The 12 T cell receptor beta chains below come from one sample, sequenced in a study of T cell responses to AZD1222 COVID-19 vaccine. The data were produced by immunoSEQ multiplex PCR, yet TCRdb's version contains in-frame clones alone and is incomplete. The sample lists roughly 120,000 clones, approximately 94% occurring once. The input for sequencing was peripheral blood, taken 28 days after the second AZD1222 dose. These receptors were taken from an adult who received the AZD1222 COVID-19 vaccine.

This clone was observed once. The chain combines TRBV19 with TRBJ1-5, with a possible D match to TRBD1 (6 bases). The CDR3 totals 14 residues. V was clipped by 10 bases and J by 2 bases, with 15 bases between them. Per germline, CDR1 LNHDA and CDR2 SQIVND (reference sequence). CDR3 loop: CATKGGRGNQPQHF. The CDR3 DNA reads TGTGCCACCAAGGGGGGACGTGGCAATCAGCCCCAGCATTTT. The full variable domain, with the rest looked up from reference TRBV19 and TRBJ1-5, is DGGITQSPKYLFRKEGQNVTLSCEQNLNHDAMYWYRQDPGQGLRLIYYSQIVNDFQKGDIAEGYSVSREKKESFPLTVTSAQKNPTAFYLCATKGGRGNQPQHFGDGTRLSIL.

The rearrangement joins TRBV11-3 to TRBJ2-2, with 9 bases aligning to TRBD1. CDR1 SGHNT and CDR2 YENEEA come from the germline V gene. This CDR3 has 16 amino acids. V lost 5 bases, J lost 6 bases, and 10 bases stayed unmatched. The CDR3 DNA follows: TGTGCCAGCAGCGCCAACAGGGGGCAAGATGCCGGGGAGCTGTTTTTT. Its translation: CASSANRGQDAGELFF.

The J gene is TRBJ2-7, the V gene TRBV27, with D maybe TRBD1 (6 bases). V dropped 4 bases and J dropped 2 bases, with 18 bases sitting between them. The CDR3 consists of 16 residues. Per germline, CDR1 MNHEY and CDR2 SMNVEV (reference sequence). CDR3 bases: TGTGCCAGCAGTTCGGGAAGGGACAAGGTCGCCTACGAGCAGTACTTC. Translating gives CASSSGRDKVAYEQYF.

The J gene is TRBJ2-4, the V gene TRBV29-1; a possible D gene is TRBD2 (6 bases). Germline V gene sequence: CDR1 SQVTM, CDR2 ANQGSEA. The CDR3 has 12 residues. V lost 4 bases, J lost 6 bases, and 10 bases lay in between. The CDR3 protein is CSVGQGGNIQYF. The CDR3 region has the DNA TGCAGCGTTGGGCAGGGAGGAAACATTCAGTACTTC.

This clone was counted a few times. This rearrangement joins TRBV5-4 to TRBJ1-2; D might be TRBD1 (6 bases). Trimming cost V 4 bases and J 0 bases, with 13 bases left between them. The germline V gene encodes CDR1 SGHNT and CDR2 YYREEE (reference sequence). The CDR3 is 15 residues long. The CDR3 region has the DNA TGTGCCAGCAGCACGAGACAGGCGTCTAACTATGGCTACACCTTC. Its protein is CASSTRQASNYGYTF.

V usage is TRBV19 and J usage is TRBJ2-7; 9 bases agree with TRBD1. Trimming cost V 5 bases and J 5 bases; bases outside gene matches: 7. Looked up from germline, CDR1 is LNHDA and CDR2 is SQIVND (reference sequence). This CDR3 is built from 14 residues. CDR3 sequence reads: CASSRGQGWDEQYF. The CDR3 DNA reads TGTGCCAGTAGTCGTGGACAGGGGTGGGACGAGCAGTACTTC.

The V and J genes are TRBV3-1 (or the pseudogene TRBV3-2) and TRBJ1-2; D ambiguous. The germline V gene encodes CDR1 LGHDT and CDR2 YNNKEL (reference sequence). With 1 base removed from V and 2 bases from J, the gap between germline ends came to 5 bases. The CDR3 loop spans 13 amino acids. CDR3 residues: CASSQVGNYGYTF. As DNA, the CDR3 is TGTGCCAGCAGCCAAGTAGGGAACTATGGCTACACCTTC.

The chain links TRBV3-1 (or the pseudogene TRBV3-2) to TRBJ2-1, with D possibly TRBD2 on 6 matching bases. The CDR3 runs 16 residues. V gave up 0 bases and J gave up 7 bases, with 16 bases separating them. From germline, CDR1 is LGHDT and CDR2 YNNKEL (reference sequence). The DNA for the CDR3 is TGTGCCAGCAGCCAAGAGATTGGGGGGAGTTGGAATGAGCAGTTCTTC. Translation: CASSQEIGGSWNEQFF.

V gene TRBV6-5 combines with J gene TRBJ1-3; D is undetermined. The CDR3 has 14 residues. CDR1 MNHEY and CDR2 SVGAGI come from the germline V gene. Trimming shortened V by 2 bases and J by 2 bases, and 7 bases separated the two germline ends. Here the CDR3 DNA reads TGTGCCAGCAGTTACGATGTTGCTGGAAACACCATATATTTT. It specifies CASSYDVAGNTIYF.

This clone was picked up a small number of times. The V call is TRBV10-2, the J call TRBJ1-4; the D is unclear. Germline-derived CDR1 and CDR2 are WSHSY and SAAADI. Trimming cost V 7 bases and J 5 bases, with 14 bases left between them. The length of the CDR3 is 14 residues. The CDR3 is CASTVEGLNEKLFF. CDR3 nucleotide sequence: TGCGCCAGCACGGTAGAGGGCCTAAATGAAAAACTGTTTTTT.

The genes are TRBV2 and TRBJ2-5; 7 bases are shared with TRBD1. With 4 bases clipped from V and 5 bases from J, the junction kept 7 bases outside the gene matches. CDR3 length: 14 residues. The V gene's germline CDR1 is SNHLY and CDR2 FYNNEI. CDR3 DNA: TGTGCCAGCAGTGCCACAGGGGCTTGGGAGACCCAGTACTTC. Its protein is CASSATGAWETQYF.

The J gene is TRBJ2-1, the V gene TRBV6-5, with a possible D match to TRBD2 (6 bases). Trimming took 6 bases from V and 7 from J, leaving 13 bases between them. Germline V gene lookup returns CDR1 MNHEY and CDR2 SVGAGI. The CDR3 runs 13 residues. CDR3 amino acids: CASRVNGGNEQFF. In DNA, the CDR3 is TGTGCCAGCAGAGTGAACGGGGGAAATGAGCAGTTCTTC.